Listed below are T cell receptor beta chains from one sample, sequenced in a study of CD8+CD57+ T cells in acquired aplastic anemia. TCRdb re-analysed the reads in MiXCR, keeping a single row per CDR3 protein. The table has under 75,000 distinct CDR3 sequences, roughly 50% seen once. Sequencing was carried out using sorted CD4+, CD8+, or CD8+CD57+ T cells (not recorded which) from PBMCs. The receptor set was obtained from a human donor in good health, serving as a control. Both conserved end residues are part of each CDR3. The D gene is left open where the match is weak. Clone size is stated in some rows and not others, as once, few, many or a class when expanded.

CASSEGPPSYNEQFF | TGTGCCAGCAGTGAAGGCCCACCATCCTACAATGAGCAGTTCTTC | many | TRBJ2-1 | TRBV2 | -
CATSRDKERAEQFF | TGTGCCACCAGCAGAGATAAAGAGAGGGCCGAGCAGTTCTTC | - | TRBJ2-1 | TRBV15 | -
CASSSTGSYGYTF | TGTGCCAGCAGTTCGACAGGGAGCTATGGCTACACCTTC | - | TRBJ1-2 | TRBV7-9 | TRBD1
CASSYVIGQGYNEQFF | TGTGCCAGCAGTTATGTTATAGGACAGGGATACAATGAGCAGTTCTTC | many | TRBJ2-1 | TRBV6-5 | TRBD1
CASSEQGFEQFF | TGTGCCAGCAGTGAACAGGGTTTTGAGCAGTTCTTC | - | TRBJ2-1 | TRBV25-1 | -
CSARAGVQSETQYF | TGCAGTGCTAGAGCGGGGGTTCAATCAGAGACCCAGTACTTC | many | TRBJ2-5 | TRBV20-1 | -
CASSQGLGGAYGYTF | TGTGCCAGCAGCCAAGGCCTCGGGGGGGCCTATGGCTACACCTTC | many | TRBJ1-2 | TRBV14 | -
CASRAGPYGYTF | TGTGCCAGCAGGGCAGGGCCCTATGGCTACACCTTC | many | TRBJ1-2 | TRBV27 | -
CASSLGLADNEQFF | TGCGCCAGCAGCCTGGGACTAGCGGACAATGAGCAGTTCTTC | many | TRBJ2-1 | TRBV4-1 | TRBD2
CASRDRWRVDVFSNQPQHF | TGTGCCAGTAGGGACAGGTGGAGGGTGGACGTTTTTAGCAATCAGCCCCAGCATTTT | many | TRBJ1-5 | TRBV19 | TRBD1
CATSRSGQGVGEQYF | TGTGCCACCAGCAGATCGGGACAGGGGGTCGGGGAGCAGTACTTC | - | TRBJ2-7 | TRBV15 | TRBD1
CASSLDQGTTQYF | TGTGCCAGCAGCTTAGACCAGGGTACGACCCAGTACTTC | - | TRBJ2-5 | TRBV7-9 | -
CASSVGGSNYGYTF | TGTGCCAGCAGCGTAGGGGGCTCTAACTATGGCTACACCTTC | many | TRBJ1-2 | TRBV9 | -
CASRPSAIGELFF | TGTGCCAGCAGACCCTCGGCCATCGGGGAGCTGTTTTTT | many | TRBJ2-2 | TRBV12-3/TRBV12-4 | -
CATSAGQGAGQPQHF | TGTGCCACCAGCGCCGGACAGGGGGCCGGCCAGCCCCAGCATTTT | - | TRBJ1-5 | TRBV15 | TRBD1
CSVVVSYEQYF | TGCAGCGTTGTGGTTTCCTACGAGCAGTACTTC | - | TRBJ2-7 | TRBV29-1 | -
CASSQGRTGAYEQYF | TGCGCCAGCAGCCAAGGCAGGACAGGGGCCTACGAGCAGTACTTC | - | TRBJ2-7 | TRBV4-3 | TRBD1
CASSQLGTLLGGYTF | TGTGCCAGCAGCCAACTCGGGACACTCCTAGGTGGCTACACCTTC | - | TRBJ1-2 | TRBV7-2 | -
CASSEVSWNTEAFF | TGTGCCAGCAGTGAAGTTTCATGGAACACTGAAGCTTTCTTT | - | TRBJ1-1 | TRBV2 | -
CASSWDSYEQYF | TGTGCCAGCAGCTGGGACAGTTACGAGCAGTACTTC | - | TRBJ2-7 | TRBV7-9 | TRBD1
CASSLTALALNERFF | TGTGCCAGCAGTTTAACGGCACTAGCGCTCAATGAGCGGTTCTTC | few | TRBJ2-1 | TRBV27 | TRBD2
CATGRETQYF | TGTGCCACCGGACGGGAGACCCAGTACTTC | few | TRBJ2-5 | TRBV15 | -
CASSPVPLAEQYF | TGTGCCAGCTCCCCAGTTCCCCTCGCCGAGCAGTACTTC | many | TRBJ2-7 | TRBV7-7 | -
CASSQGRDINHEQFF | TGTGCCAGCAGCCAAGGGAGGGACATCAACCATGAGCAGTTCTTC | many | TRBJ2-1 | TRBV2 | -
CATSPSGGLADANEQFF | TGTGCCACCAGCCCTTCTGGGGGACTAGCGGATGCCAATGAGCAGTTCTTC | - | TRBJ2-1 | TRBV24-1 | TRBD2
CASSLVLGQEWNGYTF | TGTGCCAGCAGCTTAGTACTCGGACAGGAATGGAATGGCTACACCTTC | many | TRBJ1-2 | TRBV7-9 | TRBD1
CASSLMNTEAFF | TGTGCCAGCAGCTTAATGAACACTGAAGCTTTCTTT | many | TRBJ1-1 | TRBV7-6 | -
CASRRGPKTSSPLHF | TGTGCCAGCAGGAGGGGGCCGAAGACGAGTTCACCCCTCCACTTT | - | TRBJ1-6 | TRBV2 | TRBD1
CASSFLSGGATGNNEQFF | TGTGCCAGCAGCTTTCTTAGCGGGGGGGCCACGGGGAACAATGAGCAGTTCTTC | many | TRBJ2-1 | TRBV7-9 | TRBD2
CASSELDRVGTEAFF | TGTGCCAGCAGTGAACTGGACAGGGTGGGCACTGAAGCTTTCTTT | many | TRBJ1-1 | TRBV6-1 | TRBD1
CASSLWGQGGGYTF | TGTGCCAGCAGCTTATGGGGACAGGGTGGTGGCTACACCTTC | - | TRBJ1-2 | TRBV7-9 | TRBD1
CAISNGGQGTDTQYF | TGTGCCATCAGCAACGGCGGACAGGGCACAGATACGCAGTATTTT | - | TRBJ2-3 | TRBV10-3 | TRBD1
CASSRPTREDYEQYF | TGTGCCAGCAGCCGACCGACGAGAGAGGACTACGAGCAGTACTTC | - | TRBJ2-7 | TRBV7-7 | -
CASSATPGQGAGEQYF | TGTGCCAGCAGTGCCACACCGGGACAGGGTGCGGGCGAGCAGTACTTC | - | TRBJ2-7 | TRBV6-4 | TRBD1
CSAWGQGKYEQYF | TGCAGTGCTTGGGGACAGGGAAAATACGAGCAGTACTTC | - | TRBJ2-7 | TRBV20-1 | TRBD1
CASKGYNEQFF | TGTGCCAGCAAAGGGTACAATGAGCAGTTCTTC | many | TRBJ2-1 | TRBV6-1 | -
CAISDRTSYNEQFF | TGTGCCATCAGCGACAGGACCTCCTACAATGAGCAGTTCTTC | few | TRBJ2-1 | TRBV10-3 | -
CASSFGGRDTDTQYF | TGTGCCAGCAGTTTCGGGGGCAGGGACACAGATACGCAGTATTTT | many | TRBJ2-3 | TRBV27 | -
CASSVDLGAGSYGYTF | TGTGCCAGCAGCGTAGATCTAGGGGCGGGGAGCTATGGCTACACCTTC | - | TRBJ1-2 | TRBV9 | -
CASSLSYQETQYF | TGTGCCAGCAGCCTCTCGTACCAAGAGACCCAGTACTTC | - | TRBJ2-5 | TRBV7-2 | -
CASSELAGSTDTQYF | TGTGCCAGCAGTGAACTAGCGGGGAGCACAGATACGCAGTATTTT | - | TRBJ2-3 | TRBV2 | TRBD2
CATSDLWGGYTF | TGTGCCACCAGTGATTTGTGGGGGGGCTACACCTTC | - | TRBJ1-2 | TRBV24-1 | -
CASSGDRVSAEQYF | TGCGCCAGCAGTGGGGACAGGGTATCAGCCGAGCAGTACTTC | many | TRBJ2-7 | TRBV10-1 | TRBD1
CSVWGADYGYTF | TGCAGCGTTTGGGGGGCTGACTATGGCTACACCTTC | medium-sized | TRBJ1-2 | TRBV29-1 | -
CSALIRDRISGTYEQYF | TGCAGTGCTCTAATCCGGGACAGGATCTCCGGCACCTACGAGCAGTACTTC | - | TRBJ2-7 | TRBV20-1 | TRBD1
CSARNRDGYTF | TGCAGTGCTAGAAACAGGGATGGCTACACCTTC | - | TRBJ1-2 | TRBV20-1 | -
CSAEKTGLQETQYF | TGCAGTGCCGAGAAGACAGGGCTACAAGAGACCCAGTACTTC | - | TRBJ2-5 | TRBV20-1 | TRBD1
CATSRATTDTQYF | TGTGCCACCAGCAGAGCGACCACAGATACGCAGTATTTT | - | TRBJ2-3 | TRBV15 | -
CASSLAREGYTF | TGTGCCAGCAGCTTAGCGCGAGAAGGCTACACCTTC | - | TRBJ1-2 | TRBV7-9 | -
CSVADSLNTEAFF | TGCAGCGTGGCAGACAGTTTGAACACTGAAGCTTTCTTT | - | TRBJ1-1 | TRBV29-1 | -
CASSLASSMGTGGNYGYTF | TGTGCCAGCAGTTTAGCCAGCAGCATGGGGACAGGGGGGAACTATGGCTACACCTTC | - | TRBJ1-2 | TRBV12-3/TRBV12-4 | TRBD1
CASRGQGAIETQYF | TGTGCCAGCAGGGGACAGGGGGCGATCGAGACCCAGTACTTC | - | TRBJ2-5 | TRBV2 | TRBD1
CASSFDRTDTQYF | TGTGCCAGCAGCTTCGACCGCACAGATACGCAGTATTTT | - | TRBJ2-3 | TRBV7-2 | -
CASSLDGATNEKLFF | TGCGCCAGCAGCTTAGACGGAGCAACTAATGAAAAACTGTTTTTT | - | TRBJ1-4 | TRBV5-1 | -
CAASSLVPGAGGYTF | TGTGCCGCCAGCAGCTTAGTGCCGGGGGCAGGGGGCTACACCTTC | few | TRBJ1-2 | TRBV15 | -
CASSQGVTSSVYEQYF | TGCGCCAGCAGCCAAGGCGTGACTAGTTCCGTTTACGAGCAGTACTTC | many | TRBJ2-7 | TRBV4-1 | -
CASAPPGTAANYGYTF | TGTGCCAGTGCACCGCCCGGGACAGCAGCTAACTATGGCTACACCTTC | - | TRBJ1-2 | TRBV19 | TRBD1
CASSSDRLWFQHF | TGTGCCAGTAGCTCGGACAGGTTGTGGTTCCAGCATTTT | - | TRBJ1-5 | TRBV19 | TRBD1